This T cell receptor beta chain is drawn from a study of blood T cell repertoires in COVID-19. Across the whole study: Collection of acute and convalescent COVID-19 samples took place in the United States, Italy and Spain. Sample material is recorded as cDNA or gDNA derived from T cells, B-cell-depleted T cells, or PBMCs.

Trimming took 5 bases from V and 5 from J, leaving 21 bases between them. The CDR3 extends over 16 amino acids. Germline V gene lookup returns CDR1 MRHNA and CDR2 SNTAGT. Produced via immunoSEQ multiplex PCR; TCRdb's table is partial and in-frame only. Of around 200,000 clones in the sample, approximately 83% were seen once. Recruited during active infection, patients (from Seattle) were subsequently followed longitudinally. The specimen was peripheral blood. The chain recombines TRBV6-4 with TRBJ1-1; a weak D match, TRBD1 (5 bases). This sequence originates from a woman younger than 45 with COVID-19, enrolled during active disease. CDR3 DNA: TGTGCCAGCAGTTCTCTTCCCCTTTCCCAGGGAACTGAAGCTTTCTTT. It encodes CASSSLPLSQGTEAFF.